The T cell receptor (beta chain) under discussion was sequenced for a study of CD8+ T cells in alopecia areata. Study-wide results and caveats: Links between baseline CD8+ expansion and response need larger treated cohorts.

Treatment indicated: oral pan-JAK inhibitor, 5-10 mg twice daily. Alopecia areata patients provided lesional scalp punch biopsies and peripheral blood, both collected for the study. Details on this clone: Its cognate antigen is unknown.

CDR1 and CDR2 (germline): SGHRS, YFSETQ. V shed 1 base and J shed 1 base, with 9 bases lying between them. The CDR3 has 14 residues. Once RNA had been extracted, it was reverse transcribed into cDNA to act as the sequencing template. Clones were sequenced by immunoSEQ multiplex PCR, and TCRdb holds only the in-frame ones, with some missing. The sample yields some 3,500 clones, roughly three quarters seen once. This clonotype was obtained from a human donor with alopecia areata. This chain connects TRBV5-1 to TRBJ2-7, with no clear D. The starting material was skin, obtained at week 24, from a patient treated with tofacitinib. DNA for the CDR3: TGCGCCAGCAGCTTGAGTTCCGTTTCCTACGAGCAGTACTTC. Translation: CASSLSSVSYEQYF. The whole variable domain, remainder taken from reference TRBV5-1 and TRBJ2-7, is KAGVTQTPRYLIKTRGQQVTLSCSPISGHRSVSWYQQTPGQGLQFLFEYFSETQRNKGNFPGRFSGRQFSNSRSEMNVSTLELGDSALYLCASSLSSVSYEQYFGPGTRLTVT.